Listed here are 10 T cell receptor beta chains from one sample, sequenced in a study of blood T cell repertoires in COVID-19. Clones were sequenced by immunoSEQ multiplex PCR, and TCRdb holds only the in-frame ones, with some missing. The sample has 85,000 to 100,000 clones; 55% to 80% are singletons. Material: peripheral blood. The receptors here all came from a woman aged 55-69 years in a cohort sampled during active or convalescent COVID-19.

The rearrangement joins TRBV19 to TRBJ1-1; 7 bases agree with TRBD1. The CDR3 length is 17 residues. J gave up 7 bases and V 4 bases, and 18 bases lay outside the gene matches. The germline CDR1 and CDR2 sequences are LNHDA and SQIVND (reference sequence). CDR3 in amino acids: CASSRGQTLGRTLEAFF. The CDR3 DNA sequence: TGTGCCAGTAGTAGGGGACAGACACTTGGGAGAACCCTTGAAGCTTTCTTT.

This clone was seen a single time. The genes are TRBV6-5 and TRBJ1-1, with D unresolved. The CDR3 has 12 residues. V lost 9 bases and J lost 1, with 9 bases in between. In germline, CDR1 is MNHEY, CDR2 SVGAGI. The CDR3 is CASRPGNTEAFF. The CDR3 coding sequence is TGTGCCAGTCGACCAGGGAACACTGAAGCTTTCTTT.

The chain has TRBV6-5 and TRBJ2-1; 10 bases map to TRBD2. V shed 10 bases and J 3 bases; nucleotides not matched to a gene: 6. Germline assignment: CDR1 MNHEY and CDR2 SVGAGI. The CDR3 has 14 amino acids. The chain's CDR3 is CATLAGAFYNEQFF. CDR3 DNA: TGTGCCACCCTAGCGGGGGCCTTCTACAATGAGCAGTTCTTC.

The rearrangement uses TRBV6-6 and TRBJ1-2; D perhaps matches TRBD1 (6 bases). Germline-derived CDR1 and CDR2 are MNHNY and SVGAGI (reference sequence). The CDR3 runs 13 residues. Trimming cost V 2 bases and J 3 bases, with 7 bases left between them. The DNA for the CDR3 is TGTGCCAGCAGTTACGAGGGGGACTATGGCTACACCTTC. Residues: CASSYEGDYGYTF.

The V call is TRBV19, the J call TRBJ1-3, with D uncertain. The CDR3 runs to 18 residues. Germline CDR1 reads LNHDA; CDR2 reads SQIVND (reference sequence). Trimming took off 2 bases at V and 1 base at J, with 18 bases between the two ends. CDR3 in DNA: TGTGCCAGTAGTATACGCCGTTCAGGCGAAACTTCTGGAAACACCATATATTTT. This encodes CASSIRRSGETSGNTIYF.

The gene calls are TRBV28 and TRBJ2-3; 11 bases line up with TRBD2. The CDR3 contains 17 residues. Looked up from germline, CDR1 is MDHEN and CDR2 is SYDVKM. V shed 4 bases, J shed 5 bases, and the junction held 11 bases outside the gene matches. CDR3 in DNA: TGTGCCAGCAGTTCCTACTTTAGCGGGGGGGCGGAAGATACGCAGTATTTT. Its translation: CASSSYFSGGAEDTQYF.

This sequence joins TRBV27 and TRBJ2-3; 13 bases line up with TRBD2. The V gene end was trimmed by 4 bases and the J gene end by 5 bases; junction bases not matched to a gene: 6. CDR1 MNHEY and CDR2 SMNVEV come from the germline V gene (reference sequence). The CDR3 consists of 16 residues. The CDR3 sequence: CASSSRLAGGVDTQYF. The CDR3 coding sequence is TGTGCCAGCAGTTCTCGACTAGCGGGGGGAGTAGATACGCAGTATTTT.

Regarding this clone: The identical CDR3 is also encoded by other nucleotide sequences in the sample. The rearrangement uses TRBV12-3 or TRBV12-4 and TRBJ1-1, with 7 bases aligning to TRBD1. This CDR3 region has 12 residues. Trimming removed 5 bases from V and 3 bases from J; junction bases left unmatched: 0. CDR3 region: CASSDRDTEAFF. The CDR3 coding sequence is TGTGCCAGCAGTGACAGGGACACTGAAGCTTTCTTT.

CDR3 in DNA: TGCGCCAGCAGCTCACCCGGGACAGGGCGGCACGAGCAGTACTTC. Its protein product is CASSSPGTGRHEQYF. The J gene is TRBJ2-7, the V gene TRBV5-1; 9 positions agree with TRBD1. The V gene's germline CDR1 is SGHRS and CDR2 YFSETQ. J lost 5 bases, V lost 3 bases, and 9 bases had no gene match. This CDR3 spans 15 amino acids.

This clone was seen only once. This chain uses TRBV5-1 with TRBJ1-1; 7 bases are shared with TRBD1. This CDR3 has 15 residues. Germline V gene data show CDR1 as SGHRS and CDR2 as YFSETQ. Trimming cost V 4 bases and J 1 base; bases outside gene matches: 7. CDR3 loop: CASSILRQGNTEAFF. The CDR3 coding sequence is TGCGCCAGCAGCATATTGAGACAGGGGAACACTGAAGCTTTCTTT.